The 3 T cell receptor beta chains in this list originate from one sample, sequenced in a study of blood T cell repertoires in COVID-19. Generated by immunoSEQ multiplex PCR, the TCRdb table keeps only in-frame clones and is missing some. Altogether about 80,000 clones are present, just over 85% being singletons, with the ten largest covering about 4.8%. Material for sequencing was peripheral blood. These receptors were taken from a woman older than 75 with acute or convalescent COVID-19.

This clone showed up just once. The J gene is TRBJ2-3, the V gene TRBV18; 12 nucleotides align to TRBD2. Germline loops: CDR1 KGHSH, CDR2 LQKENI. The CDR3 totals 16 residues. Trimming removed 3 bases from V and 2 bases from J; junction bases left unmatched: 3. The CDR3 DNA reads TGTGCCAGCTCACCCCGGACTAGCGGGACCACAGATACGCAGTATTTT. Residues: CASSPRTSGTTDTQYF.

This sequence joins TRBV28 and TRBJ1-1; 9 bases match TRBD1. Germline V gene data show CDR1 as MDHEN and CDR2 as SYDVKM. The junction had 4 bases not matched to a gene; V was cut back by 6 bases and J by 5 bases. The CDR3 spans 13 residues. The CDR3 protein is CASRGTGITEAFF. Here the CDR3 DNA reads TGTGCCAGCAGGGGGACAGGGATTACTGAAGCTTTCTTT.

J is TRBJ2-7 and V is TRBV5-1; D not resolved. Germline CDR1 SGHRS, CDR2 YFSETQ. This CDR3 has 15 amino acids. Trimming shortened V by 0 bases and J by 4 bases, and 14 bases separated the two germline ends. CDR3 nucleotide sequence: TGCGCCAGCAGCTTGGGAGGCAGTACCTCTTACGAGCAGTACTTC. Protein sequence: CASSLGGSTSYEQYF.